What follows are 32 T cell receptor beta chains derived from one specimen sequenced in a study of blood T cell repertoires in COVID-19. Method: immunoSEQ multiplex PCR; TCRdb's copy keeps in-frame clones and lacks some. This table holds about 360,000 clones, more than 75% found once. Sequencing was performed on PBMCs or T cells enriched from blood (not recorded which). These TCRs come from a man in his forties in a cohort exposed to, infected with or recovered from COVID-19 (not recorded which).

The chain couples TRBV2 to TRBJ1-1; tentatively, D is TRBD1 (5 bases). Germline-derived CDR1 and CDR2 are SNHLY and FYNNEI. CDR3 length: 14 amino acids. Trimming took off 1 base at V and 4 bases at J, with 10 bases between the two ends. CDR3 sequence: CASSEEGLGTEAFF. CDR3 nucleotides: TGTGCCAGCAGTGAAGAGGGGTTGGGCACTGAAGCTTTCTTT.

This rearrangement joins TRBV7-6 to TRBJ1-5, with TRBD1 matching over 8 bases. There are 14 residues in the CDR3. The germline V gene encodes CDR1 SGHVS and CDR2 FNYEAQ. The ends lost 5 bases at V and 4 bases at J; junction bases unmatched: 4. CDR3 protein: CASSLRTGNQPQHF. The DNA for the CDR3 is TGTGCCAGCAGCCTGCGGACAGGGAATCAGCCCCAGCATTTT.

V and J are TRBV12-5 and TRBJ2-3, with D unresolved. The CDR3 has 14 residues. Germline CDR1 is LGHNT and CDR2 is FRNRAP. Trimming left V 4 bases short and J 1 base short, with 9 bases between. CDR3 DNA sequence: TGTGCTAGTGGTTCCGAGCTTGGCACAGATACGCAGTATTTT. This encodes CASGSELGTDTQYF.

The rearrangement joins TRBV6-5 to TRBJ2-3; D possibly corresponds to TRBD1 (5 bases). The V end lost 2 bases, the J end lost 0 bases, and 9 bases lay between the germline ends. The CDR3 runs 15 residues. Germline CDR1 is MNHEY and CDR2 is SVGAGI. CDR3: CASSYRTPSTDTQYF. In DNA, the CDR3 is TGTGCCAGCAGTTACCGGACACCTAGCACAGATACGCAGTATTTT.

The genes are TRBV29-1 and TRBJ1-1; 12 nucleotides agree with TRBD1. The germline gives CDR1 SQVTM, CDR2 ANQGSEA. The J segment lost 0 bases and the V segment lost 8 bases, leaving 7 bases of the junction unmatched. The length of the CDR3 is 15 residues. DNA for the CDR3: TGCAGCACCGGGACAGGGGGCGCCATGAACACTGAAGCTTTCTTT. It encodes CSTGTGGAMNTEAFF.

This rearrangement joins TRBV27 to TRBJ2-1; 9 bases are shared with TRBD2. V was pared by 8 bases and J by 0 bases, with 8 bases of the junction left unmatched. The germline V gene encodes CDR1 MNHEY and CDR2 SMNVEV (reference sequence). The CDR3 has 16 residues. Written as DNA, the CDR3 is TGTGCCAGCCACTTAGCGGGAGCGAGCTCCTACAATGAGCAGTTCTTC. Amino acid sequence: CASHLAGASSYNEQFF.

The genes are TRBV29-1 and TRBJ2-7; possible D gene TRBD1, 6 bases. The germline gives CDR1 SQVTM, CDR2 ANQGSEA. The V end lost 7 bases, the J end lost 2 bases, and 15 bases lay between the germline ends. This CDR3 spans 13 amino acids. The DNA of the CDR3 is TGCAGCGGAGCGACAGGAGCAACCTACGAGCAGTACTTC. It codes for CSGATGATYEQYF.

This clone occurred a few times. The rearrangement joins TRBV5-4 to TRBJ1-6; D not resolved. CDR1 is SGHNT, CDR2 YYREEE, per germline (reference sequence). The CDR3 length is 12 residues. Between the trimmed V and J ends, which lost 3 bases and 9 bases, there was a span of 7 bases. The chain's CDR3 is CASSSDISPLHF. CDR3 DNA sequence: TGTGCCAGCAGCTCAGACATTTCACCCCTCCACTTT.

This sequence joins TRBV11-2 and TRBJ2-3; 9 positions match TRBD2. CDR3 length: 14 residues. The V gene's germline CDR1 is SGHAT and CDR2 FQNNGV. The V and J ends lost 5 bases and 3 bases, in that order; junction bases with no gene match: 3. The CDR3: CASSPTSGTDTQYF. The CDR3 DNA sequence: TGTGCCAGCAGCCCGACTAGCGGAACAGATACGCAGTATTTT. The complete variable domain, with remaining parts taken from reference TRBV11-2 and TRBJ2-3, reads EAGVAQSPRYKIIEKRQSVAFWCNPISGHATLYWYQQILGQGPKLLIQFQNNGVVDDSQLPKDRFSAERLKGVDSTLKIQPAKLEDSAVYLCASSPTSGTDTQYFGPGTRLTVL.

Only a few counts were recorded for this clone. The CDR3 nucleotides are TGTGCCAGCAGCAAGGACATTTCCCCCTACGAGCAGTACTTC. It specifies CASSKDISPYEQYF. The chain carries TRBV7-9 and TRBJ2-7; tentatively, D is TRBD1 (5 bases). The CDR3 runs 14 residues. Germline V gene data show CDR1 as SEHNR and CDR2 as FQNEAQ (reference sequence). Trimming stripped 5 bases from V and 2 bases from J, with 13 bases between.

The gene calls are TRBV19 and TRBJ1-5; 8 nucleotides align to TRBD1. Germline V gene lookup returns CDR1 LNHDA and CDR2 SQIVND (reference sequence). V lost 8 bases to trimming and J lost 1 base; unmatched junction nucleotides: 7. The CDR3 length is 15 residues. CDR3 loop: CASLPQGASNQPQHF. The DNA of the CDR3 is TGTGCCAGTCTCCCGCAGGGGGCCAGCAATCAGCCCCAGCATTTT.

This clone appeared a single time. This sequence joins TRBV19 and TRBJ1-5, with 7 bases that match TRBD1. Looked up from germline, CDR1 is LNHDA and CDR2 is SQIVND (reference sequence). Germline trimming cut 3 bases from V and 6 bases from J; bases unmatched to any gene: 17. This CDR3 is 18 amino acids long. CDR3 bases: TGTGCCAGTAGTATTTGGGACAGTAGCTTCAGACCGGGTCAGCCCCAGCATTTT. The encoded protein is CASSIWDSSFRPGQPQHF.

The J gene is TRBJ2-2, the V gene TRBV7-8, with D possibly TRBD2 on 6 matching bases. Germline lookup yields CDR1 SGHVS and CDR2 FQNEAQ. V was shortened by 3 bases and J by 3 bases, with 11 bases between the two germline ends. CDR3 length: 15 amino acids. CDR3 nucleotides: TGTGCCAGCAGCTTTCTAGCGTTCGACACCGGGGAGCTGTTTTTT. Amino acid sequence: CASSFLAFDTGELFF.

CDR3 nucleotides: TGTGCCAGCAGCTTAGTCTCTAGCGGGAACGCCAAGCAGTTCTTC. Translated: CASSLVSSGNAKQFF. V usage is TRBV11-2 and J usage is TRBJ2-1; 9 nucleotides align to TRBD2. CDR3 length: 15 amino acids. The J segment lost 11 bases and the V segment lost 1 base, leaving 9 bases of the junction unmatched. Germline CDR1 SGHAT, CDR2 FQNNGV.

The chain couples TRBV23-1 to TRBJ2-1, with D possibly matching TRBD2 (7 bases). TRBV23-1 is recorded as an ORF, its role being uncertain. With 2 bases removed from V and 5 bases from J, the gap between germline ends came to 19 bases. The CDR3 is 17 amino acids. CDR3 amino acids: CASSQASGGLEDNEQFF. CDR3 DNA sequence: TGCGCCAGCAGTCAAGCCTCCGGGGGGCTAGAAGACAATGAGCAGTTCTTC.

As regards this clone: Other DNA sequences in the same sample also yield this CDR3. The chain has TRBV4-1 and TRBJ2-5, with TRBD2 as a possible D gene (6 bases). Germline V gene data show CDR1 as MGHRA and CDR2 as YSYEKL. The CDR3 has 14 residues. V was clipped by 0 bases and J by 3 bases, with 8 bases between them. In nucleotides, the CDR3 is TGCGCCAGCAGCCAAGATGGGGGGAAAGAGACCCAGTACTTC. Translation gives CASSQDGGKETQYF.

The chain is built from TRBV7-3 and TRBJ2-7; 7 bases match TRBD1. J lost 1 base, V lost 5 bases, and 11 bases had no gene match. This CDR3 is built from 16 residues. Looked up from germline, CDR1 is SGHTA and CDR2 is FQGTGA. The CDR3 coding sequence is TGTGCCAGCAGCCTGCCTCCGGGACAGTCATCCTACGAGCAGTACTTC. This encodes CASSLPPGQSSYEQYF.

The rearrangement uses TRBV7-2 and TRBJ2-3; D gene unclear. The V gene lost 5 bases and the J gene lost 5 bases, with 8 bases spanning the gap. The CDR3 is 12 amino acids. The germline V gene has CDR1 SGHTA and CDR2 FQGNSA. In DNA form, the CDR3 reads TGTGCCAGCAGCCCCTACGTAGATACGCAGTATTTT. This encodes CASSPYVDTQYF.

The chain uses TRBV5-5 and TRBJ2-7; TRBD1 agrees at 11 bases. Per germline, CDR1 SGHKS and CDR2 YYEKEE (reference sequence). The V gene end was trimmed by 5 bases and the J gene end by 6 bases; junction bases not matched to a gene: 7. CDR3 length: 14 residues. CDR3 sequence reads: CASRIGQGASEQYF. In DNA, the CDR3 is TGTGCCAGCAGGATTGGACAGGGGGCATCCGAGCAGTACTTC.

The rearrangement joins TRBV7-8 to TRBJ2-1, with TRBD2 matching 7 bases. After removal of 7 bases from V and 1 base from J, the junction contained 7 bases not matched to a gene. This CDR3 is 15 amino acids long. Per the germline V gene, CDR1 is SGHVS and CDR2 is FQNEAQ. The CDR3 sequence is CASTSGRASYNEQFF. CDR3 coding DNA: TGTGCCAGCACTTCGGGGAGGGCGTCCTACAATGAGCAGTTCTTC. The variable domain in full, with the rest retrieved from reference TRBV7-8 and TRBJ2-1, is GAGVSQSPRYKVAKRGQDVALRCDPISGHVSLFWYQQALGQGPEFLTYFQNEAQLDKSGLPSDRFFAERPEGSVSTLKIQRTQQEDSAVYLCASTSGRASYNEQFFGPGTRLTVL.

This chain links TRBV27 with TRBJ2-2; D might be TRBD2 (5 bases). The CDR3 runs 14 residues. Trimming shortened V by 6 bases and J by 1 base, and 9 bases separated the two germline ends. Germline V gene data show CDR1 as MNHEY and CDR2 as SMNVEV (reference sequence). The chain's CDR3 is CASRNRENTGELFF. Written as DNA, the CDR3 is TGTGCCAGCAGAAATCGGGAGAACACCGGGGAGCTGTTTTTT.

The chain employs TRBV6-5 and TRBJ1-2, with 10 nucleotides matching TRBD1. Germline values: CDR1 MNHEY, CDR2 SVGAGI. The CDR3 extends over 13 amino acids. Trimming removed 2 bases from V and 8 bases from J; junction bases left unmatched: 2. CDR3 DNA sequence: TGTGCCAGCAGTTACGGGACAGGGGTAGGCTACACCTTC. Encoded protein: CASSYGTGVGYTF.

This clone was found once. The V and J genes are TRBV10-1 and TRBJ2-1, with 7 bases aligning to TRBD1. The CDR3 spans 14 residues. V shed 2 bases, J shed 7 bases, and the junction held 5 bases outside the gene matches. Looked up from germline, CDR1 is WNHNN and CDR2 is SYGVQD (reference sequence). The DNA for the CDR3 is TGCGCCAGCAGTGAGGACAGGGATATAAATGAGCAGTTCTTC. Translating gives CASSEDRDINEQFF.

The chain uses TRBV5-1 and TRBJ2-3; 7 nucleotides agree with TRBD2. CDR1 and CDR2 from the germline V gene are SGHRS and YFSETQ. J gave up 1 base and V 2 bases, and 7 bases lay outside the gene matches. The CDR3 consists of 16 residues. CDR3 DNA: TGCGCCAGCAGCTTAAGGGAGGGCGTGGGCACAGATACGCAGTATTTT. Translation: CASSLREGVGTDTQYF.

This chain connects TRBV28 to TRBJ1-6, with D perhaps matching TRBD1 (6 bases). This CDR3 has 15 amino acids. Germline V CDR1 and CDR2: MDHEN, SYDVKM. V lost 7 bases, J lost 9 bases, and 19 bases lay in between. The CDR3 DNA is TGTGCCAGCATAGGGGACACCCAGAGGGGTTCACCCCTCCACTTT. It yields the protein CASIGDTQRGSPLHF.

The chain recombines TRBV3-1 (or the pseudogene TRBV3-2) with TRBJ1-2; D remains ambiguous. Deletions cut 4 bases from V and 6 bases from J, with 9 bases between. CDR1 LGHDT and CDR2 YNNKEL come from the germline V gene (reference sequence). The CDR3 length is 12 residues. The CDR3 reads CASSRDTDGYTF. The CDR3 DNA follows: TGTGCCAGCAGCCGTGACACGGATGGCTACACCTTC.

The rearrangement uses TRBV4-1 and TRBJ2-7, with TRBD2 identical over 10 bases. Looked up from germline, CDR1 is MGHRA and CDR2 is YSYEKL. This CDR3 contains 15 residues. V lost 0 bases, J lost 3 bases, and 2 bases stayed unmatched. CDR3 nucleotide sequence: TGCGCCAGCAGCCAAGATCTAGCGGGAGTCTACGAGCAGTACTTC. Translating gives CASSQDLAGVYEQYF.

The chain has TRBV7-2 and TRBJ1-5; the match to TRBD1 covers 11 bases. CDR1 SGHTA and CDR2 FQGNSA come from the germline V gene. V lost 4 bases, J lost 7 bases, and 3 bases stayed unmatched. CDR3 length: 14 residues. Here the CDR3 reads CASSWTGGWQPQHF. The CDR3 DNA follows: TGTGCCAGCAGCTGGACAGGGGGCTGGCAGCCCCAGCATTTT.

J is TRBJ2-2 and V is TRBV27, with 7 bases matching TRBD1. V dropped 3 bases and J dropped 5; count of bases not matched to a gene: 3. Germline V lookup: CDR1 MNHEY, CDR2 SMNVEV (reference sequence). This CDR3 contains 14 residues. In DNA form, the CDR3 reads TGTGCCAGCAGTTTGCTGACAGGGACCGGGGAGCTGTTTTTT. Its translation: CASSLLTGTGELFF.

V gene TRBV4-1 combines with J gene TRBJ1-2; a possible D gene is TRBD1 (5 bases). In germline, CDR1 is MGHRA, CDR2 YSYEKL. The CDR3 spans 13 residues. The V gene lost 0 bases and the J gene lost 8 bases, with 10 bases spanning the gap. The DNA for the CDR3 is TGCGCCAGCAGCCAAGATTTCAGGGCCGGCTACACCTTC. Protein product: CASSQDFRAGYTF.

The V gene is TRBV6-4, the J gene TRBJ2-1; possibly TRBD1 for D (6 bases). Germline CDR1 is MRHNA and CDR2 is SNTAGT. The ends were cut back, 5 bases at V and 10 bases at J, with 15 bases in the middle. This CDR3 is built from 13 residues. The CDR3 loop is CASSPGTNTEQFF. CDR3 in DNA: TGTGCCAGCAGTCCGGGGACAAACACGGAGCAGTTCTTC.

The V call is TRBV7-9, the J call TRBJ2-5, with TRBD1 matching over 9 bases. Germline V gene sequence: CDR1 SEHNR, CDR2 FQNEAQ (reference sequence). The CDR3 runs to 15 residues. V gave up 5 bases and J gave up 5 bases; unmatched junction bases: 9. For the CDR3, the DNA is TGTGCCAGCAGCCCAGCACAGGGGGCAGGGGAGACCCAGTACTTC. It specifies CASSPAQGAGETQYF.